The 23 T cell receptor beta chains below were found in one sample sequenced in a study of blood T cell repertoires in COVID-19. The data were produced by immunoSEQ multiplex PCR, yet TCRdb's version contains in-frame clones alone and is incomplete. The sample has about 330,000 clones, approximately 90% seen once. The sequenced sample consisted of peripheral blood. The receptors stem from a woman aged 45-60 years with active or convalescent COVID-19.

The chain links TRBV5-4 to TRBJ2-5; 9 bases match TRBD1. This CDR3 has 13 amino acids. Unmatched junction bases numbered 4, after V lost 3 bases and J lost 7 bases. The germline CDR1 and CDR2 sequences are SGHNT and YYREEE (reference sequence). In DNA, the CDR3 is TGTGCCAGCAGCTCACAGGGGGCGGGGACCCAGTACTTC. It specifies CASSSQGAGTQYF.

This clone turned up a few times. This chain joins TRBV5-6 and TRBJ1-5, with TRBD1 matching over 7 bases. CDR1 is SGHDT and CDR2 is YYEEEE in the germline V gene. The CDR3 has 15 amino acids. The ends lost 4 bases at V and 5 bases at J; junction bases unmatched: 9. The CDR3 is CASSTGATKYQPQHF. The DNA for the CDR3 is TGTGCCAGCAGCACAGGGGCCACCAAATATCAGCCCCAGCATTTT.

The chain carries TRBV10-3 and TRBJ1-6, with D maybe TRBD1 (5 bases). The CDR3 runs 15 residues. Trimming stripped 3 bases from V and 3 bases from J, with 9 bases between. CDR1 ENHRY and CDR2 SYGVKD come from the germline V gene. The DNA for the CDR3 is TGTGCCATCAGTGACCTTGACAGCTATAATTCACCCCTCCACTTT. This translates into CAISDLDSYNSPLHF.

This chain joins TRBV30 and TRBJ1-3, with D unresolved. The V end was cut by 0 bases, the J end by 0 bases, with 9 bases between. The germline CDR1 and CDR2 sequences are GTSNPN and SVGIG (reference sequence). The CDR3 has 15 residues. The CDR3 nucleotides are TGTGCCTGGAGTGTTTACGGTAGCTCTGGAAACACCATATATTTT. It codes for CAWSVYGSSGNTIYF.

This clone was observed a single time. V and J are TRBV5-1 and TRBJ2-2; D is ambiguous. Trimming removed 0 bases from V and 3 bases from J, with 6 bases in between. Germline V gives CDR1 SGHRS, CDR2 YFSETQ. This CDR3 has 14 amino acids. The CDR3 sequence: CASSLAIDTGELFF. CDR3 sequence (DNA): TGCGCCAGCAGCTTGGCTATTGACACCGGGGAGCTGTTTTTT.

This clone was observed once. The chain recombines TRBV2 with TRBJ2-1; D is perhaps TRBD1 (6 bases). This CDR3 spans 13 amino acids. Germline V gene sequence: CDR1 SNHLY, CDR2 FYNNEI. V lost 7 bases and J lost 4, with 11 bases in between. The CDR3 here is CASTPDSYNEQFF. DNA for the CDR3: TGTGCCAGCACCCCGGACAGTTACAATGAGCAGTTCTTC.

DNA of the CDR3: TGCGCCAGCAAGGTTCGGGATCCCTACGAGCAGTACTTC. This translates into CASKVRDPYEQYF. This chain connects TRBV5-1 to TRBJ2-7; D perhaps matches TRBD2 (5 bases). The V end lost 6 bases, the J end lost 2 bases, and 12 bases lay between the germline ends. The V gene's germline CDR1 is SGHRS and CDR2 YFSETQ. This CDR3 has 13 residues.

This chain uses TRBV30 with TRBJ1-1; TRBD1 is a possible D gene (6 bases). Germline V CDR1 and CDR2: GTSNPN, SVGIG (reference sequence). This CDR3 has 12 amino acids. Between the trimmed V and J ends, which lost 2 bases and 8 bases, there was a span of 12 bases. The CDR3 sequence is CAWSIRQAEAFF. The DNA for the CDR3 is TGTGCCTGGAGTATCCGACAGGCCGAAGCTTTCTTT.

The rearrangement joins TRBV30 to TRBJ1-3; TRBD1 is a possible D gene (6 bases). Per the germline V gene, CDR1 is GTSNPN and CDR2 is SVGIG (reference sequence). V was cut by 4 bases and J by 2 bases, with 6 bases left in between. This CDR3 has 12 residues. CDR3 bases: TGTGCCTGGACAGGGGCTGGAAACACCATATATTTT. Its translation: CAWTGAGNTIYF.

The V and J genes are TRBV7-9 and TRBJ2-5, with TRBD1 as a possible D gene (5 bases). Trimming pared 3 bases from V and 3 bases from J, leaving 8 bases between. Germline V gene lookup returns CDR1 SEHNR and CDR2 FQNEAQ (reference sequence). The CDR3 length is 13 residues. CDR3 amino acids: CASSFQGKETQYF. The CDR3 region has the DNA TGTGCCAGCAGCTTCCAGGGAAAAGAGACCCAGTACTTC.

The CDR3, as DNA: TGCGCCAGCAGCTTGACAGGGAACTCTGGGGCCAACGTCCTGACTTTC. It yields the protein CASSLTGNSGANVLTF. The V gene is TRBV5-1, the J gene TRBJ2-6; D possibly corresponds to TRBD1 (6 bases). The V gene's germline CDR1 is SGHRS and CDR2 YFSETQ. Trimming shortened V by 1 base and J by 0 bases, and 8 bases separated the two germline ends. The CDR3 loop spans 16 amino acids.

This chain joins TRBV19 and TRBJ1-1; 7 bases are shared with TRBD1. Germline values: CDR1 LNHDA, CDR2 SQIVND (reference sequence). The CDR3 covers 14 residues. Unmatched junction bases numbered 8, after V lost 9 bases and J lost 1 base. The CDR3 DNA sequence: TGTGCCAGCCGGAGGACAGGAAAGAACACTGAAGCTTTCTTT. Its protein product is CASRRTGKNTEAFF.

This chain connects TRBV30 to TRBJ1-2; D possibly corresponds to TRBD1 (6 bases). In germline, CDR1 is GTSNPN, CDR2 SVGIG (reference sequence). CDR3 size: 13 residues. With 2 bases removed from V and 6 bases from J, the gap between germline ends came to 13 bases. CDR3 in amino acids: CAWSQRGDNGYTF. In DNA, the CDR3 is TGTGCCTGGAGTCAGAGAGGGGACAATGGCTACACCTTC.

The rearrangement links TRBV15 to TRBJ2-5; D gene uncertain. CDR1 and CDR2 from the germline V gene are LNHNV and YYDKDF (reference sequence). V was trimmed by 0 bases and J by 0 bases, leaving 11 bases between them. The CDR3 extends over 16 amino acids. The CDR3 sequence is CATSRDSQGHQETQYF. As DNA, the CDR3 is TGTGCCACCAGCAGAGATAGCCAAGGCCACCAAGAGACCCAGTACTTC.

This rearrangement joins TRBV5-1 to TRBJ1-2, with 10 positions matching TRBD1. The CDR3 is 17 residues long. The V gene end was trimmed by 4 bases and the J gene end by 4 bases; junction bases not matched to a gene: 13. The germline gives CDR1 SGHRS, CDR2 YFSETQ. CDR3 sequence (DNA): TGCGCCAGCAGCAAAAAGACAGGGGGCTCGGAATCCTATGGCTACACCTTC. Translating it yields CASSKKTGGSESYGYTF.

J is TRBJ2-5 and V is TRBV5-1, with 10 bases matching TRBD1. CDR1 SGHRS and CDR2 YFSETQ come from the germline V gene. The V segment lost 4 bases and the J segment 5 bases; nucleotides outside the gene matches: 8. The CDR3 covers 15 residues. The CDR3 here is CASSPSGQGSETQYF. DNA of the CDR3: TGCGCCAGCAGCCCCTCGGGACAGGGGTCGGAGACCCAGTACTTC.

On this clone itself: The same CDR3 is also encoded by other DNA sequences in this sample. The chain uses TRBV27 and TRBJ2-7; no definite D call. Trimming took 3 bases from V and 2 from J, leaving 8 bases between them. Germline CDR1 is MNHEY and CDR2 is SMNVEV (reference sequence). The CDR3 runs to 13 residues. The CDR3 reads CASSFTGTYEQYF. The DNA of the CDR3 is TGTGCCAGCAGTTTTACCGGTACCTACGAGCAGTACTTC.

The J gene is TRBJ2-3, the V gene TRBV7-8, with 12 bases that match TRBD2. J was trimmed by 0 bases and V by 1 base; bases with no gene match: 2. This CDR3 region has 17 residues. The germline V gene has CDR1 SGHVS and CDR2 FQNEAQ. CDR3 coding DNA: TGTGCCAGCAGCTTAGGTACTAGCGGGGGGAGCACAGATACGCAGTATTTT. Protein sequence: CASSLGTSGGSTDTQYF.

The gene calls are TRBV7-9 and TRBJ2-6, with no clear D. Per the germline V gene, CDR1 is SEHNR and CDR2 is FQNEAQ (reference sequence). V shed 10 bases and J shed 3 bases, with 13 bases lying between them. The CDR3 runs 14 residues. The CDR3 DNA reads TGTGCCACCAACCCGTCCGGTGGGGCCAACGTCCTGACTTTC. This gives the protein CATNPSGGANVLTF.

The V and J genes are TRBV7-2 and TRBJ2-6; D perhaps matches TRBD2 (6 bases). The V gene lost 4 bases and the J gene lost 4 bases, with 14 bases spanning the gap. The germline V gene has CDR1 SGHTA and CDR2 FQGNSA. The CDR3 has 16 amino acids. CDR3 nucleotide sequence: TGTGCCAGCAGCTACCGGGGGTACTCCGGGGCCAACGTCCTGACTTTC. It encodes CASSYRGYSGANVLTF.

The chain couples TRBV28 to TRBJ2-3; tentative D call: TRBD2 (5 bases). Deletions cut 4 bases from V and 0 bases from J, with 17 bases between. CDR1 MDHEN and CDR2 SYDVKM come from the germline V gene. The CDR3 contains 17 residues. The chain's CDR3 is CASSSSLGEHSTDTQYF. DNA of the CDR3: TGTGCCAGCAGTTCCTCACTTGGGGAGCACAGCACAGATACGCAGTATTTT.

The chain recombines TRBV7-9 with TRBJ2-7; no clear D gene. V lost 1 base, J lost 2 bases, and 9 bases lay in between. This CDR3 comprises 14 residues. In germline, CDR1 is SEHNR, CDR2 FQNEAQ (reference sequence). The CDR3 protein is CASSLDSDTYEQYF. The CDR3 coding sequence is TGTGCCAGCAGCTTAGACAGTGACACCTACGAGCAGTACTTC.

CDR3 DNA sequence: TGCGCCAGCAGCCCAGGGGAGATTGATGGCTACACCTTC. Residues: CASSPGEIDGYTF. V usage is TRBV5-1 and J usage is TRBJ1-2; possible D gene TRBD1, 6 bases. With 4 bases removed from V and 6 bases from J, the gap between germline ends came to 13 bases. The CDR3 sequence is 13 residues long. Germline-derived CDR1 and CDR2 are SGHRS and YFSETQ. Using reference TRBV5-1 and TRBJ1-2 for the parts outside the CDR3, the full variable domain is KAGVTQTPRYLIKTRGQQVTLSCSPISGHRSVSWYQQTPGQGLQFLFEYFSETQRNKGNFPGRFSGRQFSNSRSEMNVSTLELGDSALYLCASSPGEIDGYTFGSGTRLTVV.